Listed below are T cell receptor beta chains from one sample, sequenced in a study of graft-versus-host responses after intestinal transplantation. TCRdb keeps only in-frame clones here, not all; method: immunoSEQ multiplex PCR. Found here are 75,000 to 100,000 clones, more than 70% of them singletons; the top ten hold 1.4% to 1.5%. The material sequenced was PBMCs, taken 255 days after intestinal transplant. These receptors originate from a human patient who received an intestinal transplant, so some T cells may come from the graft donor. Both conserved end residues are part of each CDR3. Fields, in order: V gene, J gene, D gene, clone size, CDR3 DNA, CDR3 protein. D genes are given only for firm matches. A clone size is listed for some rows: how often the clone was seen (once, few, many), or a class if it is expanded.

TRBV4-1	TRBJ2-3	TRBD1	.	TGCGCCAGCAGCCCTCGACAGGGAAGAAGTTACAGCACAGATACGCAGTATTTT	CASSPRQGRSYSTDTQYF
TRBV29-1	TRBJ2-3	TRBD1	once	TGCAGCCCTGTGGTCAGGGGGCAAACAGATACGCAGTATTTT	CSPVVRGQTDTQYF
TRBV2	TRBJ2-2	.	.	TGTGCCAGCATTCAGAACACCGGGGAGCTGTTTTTT	CASIQNTGELFF
TRBV5-4	TRBJ1-5	.	medium-sized	TGTGCCAGCAGCTTGGGTCCAGGCCAGCCCCAGCATTTT	CASSLGPGQPQHF
TRBV9	TRBJ1-1	.	.	TGTGCCAGCAGCTCACGGGACAAACCAATGAACACTGAAGCTTTCTTT	CASSSRDKPMNTEAFF
TRBV9	TRBJ1-6	.	.	TGTGCCAGCAGCGTAGGGCCGGGGGGGAGCGGGAATTCACCCCTCCACTTT	CASSVGPGGSGNSPLHF
TRBV15	TRBJ1-4	.	once	TGTGCCACCAGCTCCAGGACAGCAACTAATGAAAAACTGTTTTTT	CATSSRTATNEKLFF
TRBV5-1	TRBJ2-7	.	.	TGCGCCAGCAGCTTCCGGGATCAGCGGCCAGAACTCTACGAGCAGTACTTC	CASSFRDQRPELYEQYF
TRBV5-1	TRBJ2-7	.	.	TGCGCCAGCAGCCTGGAGGTGGGCTACGAGCAGTACTTC	CASSLEVGYEQYF
TRBV19	TRBJ2-2	.	.	TGTGCCAGTAGTAGGGGGAACACCGGGGAGCTGTTTTTT	CASSRGNTGELFF
TRBV10-3	TRBJ2-3	TRBD2	.	TGTGCCATCATCAATTGGACTAGCGGGAGGGCTAGCACAGATACGCAGTATTTT	CAIINWTSGRASTDTQYF
TRBV15	TRBJ2-7	.	.	TGTGCCACCAGCAAACCGGACGGGGGCTACGAGCAGTACTTC	CATSKPDGGYEQYF
TRBV28	TRBJ2-1	TRBD2	.	TGTGCCTCAAGCGACCTAGCGGACAACAATGAGCAGTTCTTC	CASSDLADNNEQFF
TRBV7-3	TRBJ2-3	TRBD2	.	TGTGCCAGCAGCTTAGCGGGGGTTAGCACAGATACGCAGTATTTT	CASSLAGVSTDTQYF
TRBV4-2	TRBJ2-1	TRBD2	.	TGTGCCAGCAGCCCCCGAGGTAGCGGGGGGGGAAATGAGCAGTTCTTC	CASSPRGSGGGNEQFF
TRBV6-1	TRBJ2-3	.	.	TGTGCCAGCAGTGTGGAGACGCAGTATTTT	CASSVETQYF
TRBV19	TRBJ1-1	TRBD1	.	TGTGCCAGTAGTATAAGGGCCCCCTTGACAGGGGTCCCTTCTCTAACAATGAACACTGAAGCTTTCTTT	CASSIRAPLTGVPSLTMNTEAFF
TRBV28	TRBJ1-2	TRBD1	few	TGTGCCAGCGATGACCGAGCGGACAGGGGGCAGAGCGGCTACACCTTC	CASDDRADRGQSGYTF
TRBV6-1	TRBJ2-7	.	few	TGTGCCAGCAGTGAAACGGGCAGGGCACACGAGCAGTACTTC	CASSETGRAHEQYF
TRBV28	TRBJ2-3	TRBD1	.	TGTGCCAGCTCCGGGACAGGGGATTTGGGAGATACGCAGTATTTT	CASSGTGDLGDTQYF
TRBV5-1	TRBJ2-7	TRBD1	once	TGCGCCAGCAGCCCGGGACAGGTAGGCTACGAGCAGTACTTC	CASSPGQVGYEQYF
TRBV27	TRBJ1-2	.	.	TGTGCCAGCAGTTTAATCGGACAAGGGAACTATGGCTACACCTTC	CASSLIGQGNYGYTF
TRBV2	TRBJ2-1	.	.	TGTGCCAGCAGTGAATCCAGGACTAATGAGCAGTTCTTC	CASSESRTNEQFF
TRBV5-1	TRBJ2-7	TRBD1	.	TGCGCCAGCAGCTTGGGACAGGGGGGGTCCTACGAGCAGTACTTC	CASSLGQGGSYEQYF
TRBV9	TRBJ2-1	.	.	TGTGCCAGCAGCGTAGCGGGGGCCGCCTACAATGAGCAGTTCTTC	CASSVAGAAYNEQFF
TRBV19	TRBJ1-4	.	once	TGTGCCAGTAGCGCTACAGGGCTTGCTAATGAAAAACTGTTTTTT	CASSATGLANEKLFF
TRBV6-6	TRBJ2-1	TRBD1	.	TGTGCCAGCAGTTCTCCGACAGGGGCGGAGGAGCAGTTCTTC	CASSSPTGAEEQFF
TRBV30	TRBJ2-3	.	.	TGTGCCTGGAGTCTCAGGGGGGGCGATACGCAGTATTTT	CAWSLRGGDTQYF
TRBV6-5	TRBJ2-7	.	once	TGTGCCAGCAGTTCCACACATAGGACAGACGAGCAGTACTTC	CASSSTHRTDEQYF
TRBV4-1	TRBJ1-2	.	.	TGCGCCAGCAGCCAAGTCGGCAGTTTCTATGGCTACACCTTC	CASSQVGSFYGYTF
TRBV2	TRBJ1-2	.	.	TGTGCCAGCAGTGAATCCGGAGAATATGGCTACACCTTC	CASSESGEYGYTF
TRBV21-1	TRBJ1-6	.	.	TGTGCCAGCAGCAAAGTAGCGGACAGGGCCCTTTTTGGTTTGAATTCACCCCTCCACTTT	CASSKVADRALFGLNSPLHF
TRBV6-5	TRBJ2-7	.	once	TGTGCCAGCAGTTACTCGAGGCAGGGTAACTACGAGCAGTACTTC	CASSYSRQGNYEQYF
TRBV6-1	TRBJ1-1	TRBD1	.	TGCGCCAGCACAGGGGACTATATCTCTGAAGCTTTCTTT	CASTGDYISEAFF
TRBV9	TRBJ2-2	.	.	TGTGCCAGCAGCGTAGATCCCTGGGCGAACACCGGGGAGCTGTTTTTT	CASSVDPWANTGELFF
TRBV5-1	TRBJ1-2	.	.	TGCGCCAGCAGCTTTAGTCAAGTCAGAAAGGATGGCTACACCTTC	CASSFSQVRKDGYTF
TRBV5-1	TRBJ2-7	.	.	TGCGCCAGCAGCTTGGGTTCAAGGACTGCATCCTACGAGCAGTACTTC	CASSLGSRTASYEQYF
TRBV5-3	TRBJ2-7	.	.	TGTGCCGGGGCTTGGGACACTTCTACCTACGAGCAGTACTTC	CAGAWDTSTYEQYF
TRBV28	TRBJ2-5	.	.	TGTGCCAGCAGTTTCGTCTACCAAGAGACCCAGTACTTC	CASSFVYQETQYF
TRBV28	TRBJ2-1	TRBD2	.	TGTGCCAGCAGTGGGTCCCGGACTAGCGGTTACAATGAGCAGTTCTTC	CASSGSRTSGYNEQFF
TRBV2	TRBJ2-3	.	.	TGTGCCAGCAGTGACCAAGAAACAGATACGCAGTATTTT	CASSDQETDTQYF
TRBV28	TRBJ2-7	.	.	TGTGCCAGCGGCCGAGCGGGTTACGAGCAGTACTTC	CASGRAGYEQYF
TRBV6-6	TRBJ2-5	TRBD2	.	TGTGCCAGCAGTTCTGGGACTAGCAGGGGGGGAGAGACCCAGTACTTC	CASSSGTSRGGETQYF
TRBV19	TRBJ2-7	TRBD1	few	TGTGCCAGTAGTCTCGCTCTGGGACAGGGGGTCTACGAGCAGTACTTC	CASSLALGQGVYEQYF
TRBV27	TRBJ1-5	.	.	TGTGCCAGCAGTTTATGGGGGGCGGTCAATCAGCCCCAGCATTTT	CASSLWGAVNQPQHF
TRBV15	TRBJ2-7	TRBD1	.	TGTGCCACCAGCAGGGACAGGGGTGCCCACGAGCAGTACTTC	CATSRDRGAHEQYF
TRBV6-6	TRBJ1-3	.	.	TGTGCCAGCAGTTACAAGGGTTGGCGTGGAAACACCATATATTTT	CASSYKGWRGNTIYF
TRBV19	TRBJ2-7	TRBD1	.	TGTGCCAGTGCCCGAACGACAGGGGTCGAGCAGTACTTC	CASARTTGVEQYF
TRBV10-3	TRBJ1-2	.	.	TGTGCCATCAGACCCGACGACGGCGATGGCTACACCTTC	CAIRPDDGDGYTF
TRBV4-1	TRBJ1-4	.	.	TGCGCCAGCAGCCAAGGGACATCAACTAATGAAAAACTGTTTTTT	CASSQGTSTNEKLFF